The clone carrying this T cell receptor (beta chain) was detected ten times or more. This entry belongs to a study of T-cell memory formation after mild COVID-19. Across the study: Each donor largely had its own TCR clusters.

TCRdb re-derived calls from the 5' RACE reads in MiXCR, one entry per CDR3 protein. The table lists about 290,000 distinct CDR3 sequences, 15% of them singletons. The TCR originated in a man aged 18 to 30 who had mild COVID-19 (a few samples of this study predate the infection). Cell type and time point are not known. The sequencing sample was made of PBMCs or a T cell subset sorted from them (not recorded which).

CDR3 amino acids: CASSLITEPGGGYTF. The DNA for the CDR3 is TGTGCCAGCAGTTTAATTACGGAGCCGGGGGGTGGCTACACCTTC. The rearrangement joins TRBV12-3 or TRBV12-4 to TRBJ1-2; possible D gene TRBD1, 5 bases. The CDR3 covers 15 residues. The V and J ends lost 2 bases and 7 bases respectively, with 17 bases between them.